The present T cell receptor beta chain was sequenced within a study of cytomegalovirus exposure and HLA in healthy donors. Whole-study findings and limits: An analysis that was carried out later associated some 17,000 TCR beta sequences with HLA alleles at 0.05 false discovery rate.

The CDR3 totals 17 residues. The V and J ends lost 0 bases and 6 bases, in that order; junction bases with no gene match: 13. The germline V gene encodes CDR1 GTSNPN and CDR2 SVGIG (reference sequence). The PCR had 60 Vbeta and 13 Jbeta primers. Data came from immunoSEQ multiplex PCR; TCRdb stores just in-frame clones and leaves some out. This table has about 69,000 clones, 70% to 75% appearing once. As concerns this clone: The antigen remains unidentified.

The chain joins TRBV30 to TRBJ2-4; 8 bases match TRBD2. Sequencing used PBMCs. The receptor's source is a woman in her thirties in good health and CMV-seropositive. CDR3 sequence (DNA): TGTGCCTGGAGTGTTTTCGGTATAGCGGGACGCGGAAACATTCAGTACTTC. It translates to CAWSVFGIAGRGNIQYF.